This is a list of T cell receptor beta chains from one sample in a study of cytotoxic CD8 clonotypes in ibrutinib-treated CLL. Method: immunoSEQ multiplex PCR; TCRdb's copy keeps in-frame clones and lacks some. The profile shows about 50,000 clones, 45% to 60% of them singletons. The sequences come from PBMCs, collected after 24 months of ibrutinib treatment. All receptors come from a human donor with chronic lymphocytic leukemia. CDR3s include the opening cysteine and the closing phenylalanine or tryptophan. Fields, in order: D gene, V gene, clone size, J gene, CDR3 protein, CDR3 DNA. A D gene is named only where the DNA matches it firmly. Size tells how often a clone was seen (once, few, many) or the class of an expanded clone, and some rows leave it out.

d_call: TRBD1
v_call: TRBV7-9
clone_size: -
j_call: TRBJ2-7
cdr3_aa: CASSPGQGFPYEQYF
cdr3_nt: TGTGCCAGCAGCCCCGGACAGGGATTCCCCTACGAGCAGTACTTC

d_call: -
v_call: TRBV2
clone_size: -
j_call: TRBJ2-7
cdr3_aa: CASSEYLGREQYF
cdr3_nt: TGTGCCAGCAGTGAATATTTGGGTCGGGAGCAGTACTTC

d_call: TRBD1
v_call: TRBV27
clone_size: -
j_call: TRBJ1-2
cdr3_aa: CASSYRGGGYTF
cdr3_nt: TGTGCCAGCAGTTACAGGGGTGGTGGCTACACCTTC

d_call: -
v_call: TRBV11-3
clone_size: -
j_call: TRBJ2-2
cdr3_aa: CASSLGGIGSGELFF
cdr3_nt: TGTGCCAGCAGCTTAGGGGGCATTGGAAGCGGGGAGCTGTTTTTT

d_call: -
v_call: TRBV4-1
clone_size: -
j_call: TRBJ2-7
cdr3_aa: CASSQDRGGYEQYF
cdr3_nt: TGCGCCAGCAGCCAAGACAGGGGCGGGTACGAGCAGTACTTC

d_call: -
v_call: TRBV7-8
clone_size: -
j_call: TRBJ1-5
cdr3_aa: CASSLVGRGSNQPQHF
cdr3_nt: TGTGCCAGCAGCTTAGTGGGCAGGGGTAGCAATCAGCCCCAGCATTTT

d_call: TRBD2
v_call: TRBV5-1
clone_size: -
j_call: TRBJ2-2
cdr3_aa: CASSLESLAGDTGELFF
cdr3_nt: TGCGCCAGCAGCTTGGAGTCGCTAGCGGGGGACACCGGGGAGCTGTTTTTT

d_call: TRBD2
v_call: TRBV5-1
clone_size: -
j_call: TRBJ2-2
cdr3_aa: CASSPGTSETGELFF
cdr3_nt: TGCGCCAGCAGCCCCGGGACTAGCGAGACCGGGGAGCTGTTTTTT

d_call: -
v_call: TRBV5-1
clone_size: few
j_call: TRBJ1-1
cdr3_aa: CASGEGPEEAFF
cdr3_nt: TGCGCCAGTGGCGAGGGGCCTGAGGAAGCTTTCTTT

d_call: -
v_call: TRBV27
clone_size: -
j_call: TRBJ1-5
cdr3_aa: CASSFKSNSNQPQHF
cdr3_nt: TGTGCCAGCAGTTTTAAGTCTAATAGCAATCAGCCCCAGCATTTT

d_call: -
v_call: TRBV4-2
clone_size: -
j_call: TRBJ1-2
cdr3_aa: CASSQDGAAQGGYTF
cdr3_nt: TGTGCCAGCAGCCAAGATGGGGCAGCGCAAGGGGGCTACACCTTC